This T cell receptor (beta chain) was sequenced in a study of blood T cell repertoires in COVID-19. Germline V lookup: CDR1 LNHDA, CDR2 SQIVND (reference sequence). The CDR3 sequence is 14 residues long. Trimming pared 2 bases from V and 3 bases from J, leaving 8 bases between. This table comes from immunoSEQ multiplex PCR, and its TCRdb copy is limited to in-frame clones, with some not included. The sample records 140,000 or so clones, roughly 88% being singletons. This clone has just a few counts. This TCR was sampled from a man aged 55 to 70 with active or convalescent COVID-19. J is TRBJ1-5 and V is TRBV19, with D perhaps TRBD1 (6 bases). Source material: peripheral blood. CDR3: CASSIRDTNQPQHF. The DNA for the CDR3 is TGTGCCAGTAGTATAAGGGACACCAATCAGCCCCAGCATTTT. The full variable domain, rest sourced from reference TRBV19 and TRBJ1-5, is DGGITQSPKYLFRKEGQNVTLSCEQNLNHDAMYWYRQDPGQGLRLIYYSQIVNDFQKGDIAEGYSVSREKKESFPLTVTSAQKNPTAFYLCASSIRDTNQPQHFGDGTRLSIL.